This TCR beta chain was identified in a study of T cells in Graves' hyperthyroidism and ophthalmopathy. Regarding the study as a whole: Ophthalmopathy was separated from stable hyperthyroidism by a 13 V-J model.

This clonotype was detected ten times or more. Its specificity is unknown. Amplified regions were TCR beta CDR3 sequences from RNA transcripts. In the first-round RT-PCR of the TCR CDR3, the HTBI primer set was used. A single record per CDR3 protein comes from TCRdb applying MiXCR to the multiplex PCR reads. The sample has around 300,000 distinct CDR3 sequences; about 13% are singletons. Clinical symptoms, serum thyroxine and TRAb, thyroid ultrasound and orbital computed tomography were used for the diagnoses. Sequencing used blood. The sequence came from a woman aged 40-49 years with Graves' hyperthyroidism.

The CDR3 region is CAYDGGRVAWRETQYF. DNA for the CDR3: TGTGCCTACGATGGCGGGAGGGTCGCATGGCGAGAGACCCAGTACTTC. This chain links TRBV7-9 with TRBJ2-5; 9 bases are shared with TRBD2. Germline V gives CDR1 SEHNR, CDR2 FQNEAQ (reference sequence). V shed 11 bases and J 4 bases; nucleotides not matched to a gene: 17. This CDR3 is 16 amino acids long.